Sequencing of this T cell receptor beta chain was carried out in a study of chemoradiotherapy in HPV16-positive cancers. Study summary: Candidate HPV-specific T-cell clones and common TCR motifs came from functional assays in two HPV16-positive patients.

The table came from immunoSEQ multiplex PCR; TCRdb's copy has only in-frame clones and leaves some out. In the table there are about 15,000 clones, around nine tenths of which are singletons. The CDR3 extends over 12 amino acids. Trimming removed 5 bases from V and 1 base from J, with 5 bases in between. CDR1 SGHAT and CDR2 FQNNGV come from the germline V gene. As to this clone: Its specificity is not known.

The study's findings and limits: Functional assays defining HPV-specific T cells used only a couple of HPV16-positive patients. Candidate HPV-specific clones and E7-related TCR motifs grew in tumor during treatment. HPV-responsive T-cell expansion during chemoradiotherapy was linked to improved recurrence-free survival in HPV16-positive patients.

The clonotype originates from a human donor with HPV-associated anogenital cancer. The sample was blood, taken from a patient who underwent chemoradiotherapy. The chain employs TRBV11-2 and TRBJ1-1; D call uncertain. CDR3 sequence reads: CASSKGNTEAFF. The CDR3 region has the DNA TGTGCCAGCAGCAAAGGGAACACTGAAGCTTTCTTT.